The rows below give T cell receptor beta chains drawn from one sample of a study of STAT5B mutations in CD4+ large granular lymphocyte leukemia. The repertoire was sequenced with immunoSEQ multiplex PCR; TCRdb's copy has only in-frame clones and lacks some. The table has tens of thousands of clones, around 67% seen once. Specimen: CD4+ T cells from blood buffy coats. The receptor set was obtained from a human donor in good health. Each CDR3 is given with its conserved first and last residue. The D gene is left open where the match is weak. Size tells how often a clone was seen (once, few, many) or the class of an expanded clone, and some rows leave it out.

16 . TRBJ2-7 TRBV19 . TGTGCCAGTAGTATAAGGGGGAGTTTTCCCCTCTACGAGCAGTACTTC CASSIRGSFPLYEQYF
12 . TRBJ1-2 TRBV7-9 . TGTGCCAGCAGCGGAATTAACTATGGCTACACCTTC CASSGINYGYTF
14 . TRBJ2-6 TRBV19 . TGTGCCAGCTGCTCAGGGGCTGGGGCCAACGTCCTGACTTTC CASCSGAGANVLTF
14 . TRBJ2-7 TRBV6-4 . TGTGCCAGCAGTGAGTCAGGGTTAAGCCCCGAGCAGTACTTC CASSESGLSPEQYF
16 . TRBJ1-5 TRBV4-1 . TGCGCCAGCAGCCAGGGTGTAGTCCAGGGCGGTCAGCCCCAGCATTTT CASSQGVVQGGQPQHF
14 . TRBJ2-5 TRBV7-3 . TGTGCCAGCAGCTTATTGGGGTATCAAGAGACCCAGTACTTC CASSLLGYQETQYF
16 . TRBJ2-3 TRBV5-4 . TGTGCCAGCAGCTTGGGAATGGGAGCTCGCACAGATACGCAGTATTTT CASSLGMGARTDTQYF
17 . TRBJ2-2 TRBV7-2 . TGTGCCAGCAGCTTAGCGCTGAGGGCCTTTTCTGCCGGGGAGCTGTTTTTT CASSLALRAFSAGELFF
12 few TRBJ1-2 TRBV5-5 . TGTGCCAGCAGCCCTGGCGTTTATGGCTACACCTTC CASSPGVYGYTF
16 . TRBJ1-2 TRBV9 . TGTGCCAGCAGCGTAAGGCCATACACAGGGTCTGGCGGCTACACCTTC CASSVRPYTGSGGYTF
14 few TRBJ2-7 TRBV7-9 . TGTGCCAGCAGCTTAACCCCGTCGCTCTACGAGCAGTACTTC CASSLTPSLYEQYF
16 . TRBJ2-5 TRBV5-4 . TGTGCCAGCAGCTCGGGGCCCTGGACGGATGAAGAGACCCAGTACTTC CASSSGPWTDEETQYF
11 . TRBJ1-2 TRBV19 . TGTGCCAGTCTCGGACGCTATGGCTACACCTTC CASLGRYGYTF
16 . TRBJ2-5 TRBV7-8 . TGTGCCAGCAGCTCGGGACTGTCATCCTGGGTAGAGACCCAGTACTTC CASSSGLSSWVETQYF
12 . TRBJ2-1 TRBV30 . TGTGCCGCACTAGAGTTCAGCAATGAGCAGTTCTTC CAALEFSNEQFF
14 . TRBJ1-2 TRBV5-4 TRBD1 TGTGCCAGCAGCCCTCGACAGGGGCCCTATGGCTACACCTTC CASSPRQGPYGYTF
13 . TRBJ2-3 TRBV7-2 TRBD2 TGTGCCAGCGCCCCGGGGGGGACAGATACGCAGTATTTT CASAPGGTDTQYF
14 few TRBJ2-7 TRBV9 . TGTGCCAGCAGCGTAGGAACAGGGTCCCTCGAGCAGTACTTC CASSVGTGSLEQYF
13 few TRBJ1-6 TRBV6-1 . TGTGCCAGCAGTGAAGCGGGGGATTCACCCCTCCACTTT CASSEAGDSPLHF
13 . TRBJ2-5 TRBV5-6 . TGTGCCAGCAGTTCGGGGGGCCGGGAGACCCAGTACTTC CASSSGGRETQYF
13 few TRBJ1-5 TRBV6-6 . TGTGCCAGCAGTTATGGGGCCCTTCAGCCCCAGCATTTT CASSYGALQPQHF
15 medium-sized TRBJ2-5 TRBV7-9 . TGTGCCAGCAGCTTAGGTGCGACAGAGGAAGAGACCCAGTACTTC CASSLGATEEETQYF
13 . TRBJ1-1 TRBV5-6 . TGTGCCAGCAGCTTGGGGCAGGACACTGAAGCTTTCTTT CASSLGQDTEAFF
15 . TRBJ1-2 TRBV6-1 TRBD1 TGTGCCAGCAGTCCGAACAGGGGTGGATGGGATGGCTACACCTTC CASSPNRGGWDGYTF
15 . TRBJ2-3 TRBV5-8 . TGTGCCAGCAGCTTGCGGGCTAGAGCTTCAAATACGCAGTATTTT CASSLRARASNTQYF
16 . TRBJ2-7 TRBV7-7 . TGTGCTAGCAGCTTAGCCGGACTGAAAAGCTCCTACGAGCAGTACTTC CASSLAGLKSSYEQYF
13 once TRBJ2-7 TRBV7-2 . TGTGCCAGCAGCCTCCCCACGCGGTACGAGCAGTACTTC CASSLPTRYEQYF